The next 27 T cell receptor beta chains were all read from a single sample in a study of T cell changes during pregnancy in multiple sclerosis. Assay: immunoSEQ multiplex PCR; the TCRdb copy retains only in-frame clones and omits some. Of approximately 51,000 clones in the sample, 92% were seen once. The source material was CD4+ T cells from peripheral blood mononuclear cells, sampled after pregnancy. All receptors derive from a female donor with multiple sclerosis, enrolled in a pregnancy study.

The chain employs TRBV6-6 and TRBJ2-1; 8 positions agree with TRBD1. J was trimmed by 5 bases and V by 6 bases; bases with no gene match: 9. Germline V gene lookup returns CDR1 MNHNY and CDR2 SVGAGI (reference sequence). The CDR3 loop spans 15 amino acids. The CDR3 region is CASRGSGQGNNEQFF. CDR3 nucleotide sequence: TGTGCCAGCAGGGGGTCAGGACAGGGAAACAATGAGCAGTTCTTC.

This chain joins TRBV27 and TRBJ2-1; no definite D call. The CDR3 has 16 amino acids. The V end lost 1 base, the J end lost 7 bases, and 17 bases lay between the germline ends. CDR1 is MNHEY and CDR2 is SMNVEV in the germline V gene (reference sequence). DNA of the CDR3: TGTGCCAGCAGTTTATTCGTTGGAGCGAGTTGGAATGAGCAGTTCTTC. Translation: CASSLFVGASWNEQFF.

The V gene is TRBV6-1, the J gene TRBJ1-2; 7 bases line up with TRBD1. Germline values: CDR1 MNHNS, CDR2 SASEGT. The trim removed 6 bases at V and 4 bases at J, leaving 8 bases unmatched. The CDR3 is 14 residues long. CDR3 DNA sequence: TGTGCCAGCAGGGGGGACAGCCAGCTCTATGGCTACACCTTC. Its protein is CASRGDSQLYGYTF.

CDR3 sequence (DNA): TGTGCCAGCAGCCCCTTTGGCGCAGACATGAACACTGAAGCTTTCTTT. It is translated as CASSPFGADMNTEAFF. The chain employs TRBV2 and TRBJ1-1; D not certain. This CDR3 spans 16 amino acids. Trimming removed 6 bases from V and 0 bases from J, with 17 bases in between. The germline gives CDR1 SNHLY, CDR2 FYNNEI.

This chain uses TRBV5-4 with TRBJ2-3; 7 bases fit TRBD1. CDR1 is SGHNT and CDR2 is YYREEE in the germline V gene (reference sequence). The CDR3 length is 15 residues. V was clipped by 0 bases and J by 4 bases; unmatched bases: 5. CDR3 sequence (DNA): TGTGCCAGCAGCTTGGAGACAGGGTTGTCAGATACGCAGTATTTT. Translating gives CASSLETGLSDTQYF.

The CDR3 DNA follows: TGTGCCAGCAGTCTCCGGGTCTCCTACAATGAGCAGTTCTTC. This gives the protein CASSLRVSYNEQFF. The chain has TRBV7-9 and TRBJ2-1, with D unresolved. The length of the CDR3 is 14 residues. V was trimmed by 6 bases and J by 0 bases, leaving 9 bases between them. CDR1 and CDR2 from the germline V gene are SEHNR and FQNEAQ (reference sequence).

V gene TRBV4-3 combines with J gene TRBJ2-1; D might be TRBD2 (6 bases). The CDR3 extends over 15 amino acids. Germline V gene sequence: CDR1 LGHNA, CDR2 YSLEER. Trimming pared 0 bases from V and 4 bases from J, leaving 10 bases between. CDR3 sequence: CASSQEGTGYNEQFF. DNA for the CDR3: TGCGCCAGCAGCCAAGAAGGGACTGGTTACAATGAGCAGTTCTTC.

The chain couples TRBV28 to TRBJ2-7; 9 bases map to TRBD1. With 6 bases clipped from V and 6 bases from J, the junction kept 12 bases outside the gene matches. From germline, CDR1 is MDHEN and CDR2 SYDVKM. The CDR3 totals 15 residues. Written as DNA, the CDR3 is TGTGCCAGCAGCACCTCCGGGACAGGGAGGTTCGAGCAGTACTTC. Translated, it gives CASSTSGTGRFEQYF.

The chain uses TRBV18 and TRBJ1-1; the D gene is possibly TRBD1 (6 bases). CDR1 and CDR2 from the germline V gene are KGHSH and LQKENI. V was clipped by 6 bases and J by 5 bases, with 13 bases between them. The CDR3 loop spans 13 amino acids. The CDR3 sequence: CASSTGIETEAFF. The CDR3 DNA reads as TGTGCCAGCTCCACAGGGATTGAAACTGAAGCTTTCTTT.

The chain combines TRBV19 with TRBJ2-7, with 13 positions matching TRBD2. The germline gives CDR1 LNHDA, CDR2 SQIVND (reference sequence). This CDR3 region has 18 residues. J lost 4 bases, V lost 2 bases, and 11 bases had no gene match. DNA for the CDR3: TGTGCCAGTAGTATATCTTGGGGGACTAGCGGGAAAGTATACGAGCAGTACTTC. Amino acid sequence: CASSISWGTSGKVYEQYF.

V usage is TRBV27 and J usage is TRBJ2-7; 8 nucleotides match TRBD2. Germline CDR1 and CDR2: MNHEY and SMNVEV (reference sequence). The CDR3 is made up of 15 amino acids. V shed 1 base and J 4 bases; nucleotides not matched to a gene: 6. CDR3 sequence: CASSLFPGGPYEQYF. In DNA form, the CDR3 reads TGTGCCAGCAGTTTATTCCCGGGAGGGCCATACGAGCAGTACTTC.

The V call is TRBV29-1, the J call TRBJ2-3, with a tentative D call TRBD2 (5 bases). The CDR3 totals 14 residues. V dropped 7 bases and J dropped 3 bases, with 17 bases sitting between them. Germline CDR1 and CDR2: SQVTM and ANQGSEA. As DNA, the CDR3 is TGCAGCGCACGCCGGGGTATAGGTACAGATACGCAGTATTTT. Its translation: CSARRGIGTDTQYF.

The chain combines TRBV6-5 with TRBJ2-7; 8 bases are shared with TRBD2. V was clipped by 8 bases and J by 12 bases; unmatched bases: 15. Germline V lookup: CDR1 MNHEY, CDR2 SVGAGI. The CDR3 spans 13 residues. CDR3 residues: CASRTGLAGWWYF. The CDR3 DNA sequence: TGTGCCAGCCGCACTGGATTAGCGGGATGGTGGTACTTC.

This chain joins TRBV9 and TRBJ2-3; 14 bases line up with TRBD2. The CDR3 is 15 amino acids. Germline trimming cut 5 bases from V and 6 bases from J; bases unmatched to any gene: 5. CDR1 and CDR2 (germline): SGDLS, YYNGEE. CDR3 protein: CASRGLAGDSDTQYF. The CDR3 bases are TGTGCCAGCAGGGGACTAGCGGGAGACAGCGATACGCAGTATTTT.

V is TRBV6-5 and J is TRBJ2-3; 10 bases fit TRBD1. The CDR3 covers 16 residues. CDR1 is MNHEY, CDR2 SVGAGI, per germline. V dropped 4 bases and J dropped 2; count of bases not matched to a gene: 6. Here the CDR3 DNA reads TGTGCCAGCAGTTCCGGGACAGGGGCATCCACAGATACGCAGTATTTT. The encoded protein is CASSSGTGASTDTQYF.

This chain joins TRBV7-2 and TRBJ2-5; TRBD1 aligns across 10 bases. J lost 5 bases, V lost 0 bases, and 3 bases had no gene match. The CDR3 has 15 amino acids. Germline V gene sequence: CDR1 SGHTA, CDR2 FQGNSA. The CDR3 nucleotides read TGTGCCAGCAGCTTAGCGGGACAGGGGAAGGAGACCCAGTACTTC. Protein product: CASSLAGQGKETQYF.

The V gene is TRBV29-1, the J gene TRBJ2-1, with TRBD2 as a possible D gene (5 bases). The germline V gene encodes CDR1 SQVTM and CDR2 ANQGSEA. The CDR3 contains 12 residues. V gave up 5 bases and J gave up 9 bases, with 14 bases separating them. The CDR3 DNA reads TGCAGCGTTTCTGCCGCAGAGGGTGAGCAGTTCTTC. Translating gives CSVSAAEGEQFF.

This chain connects TRBV7-9 to TRBJ2-5, with a possible D match to TRBD2 (5 bases). The germline gives CDR1 SEHNR, CDR2 FQNEAQ (reference sequence). The length of the CDR3 is 15 residues. V gave up 0 bases and J gave up 5 bases, with 13 bases separating them. The CDR3 DNA sequence: TGTGCCAGCAGCTTAGCCGGGGAGTTGGGGGAGACCCAGTACTTC. Translated: CASSLAGELGETQYF.

The chain recombines TRBV29-1 with TRBJ1-2; 9 bases match TRBD1. Germline V CDR1 and CDR2: SQVTM, ANQGSEA. V gave up 6 bases and J gave up 0 bases; unmatched junction bases: 2. The CDR3 extends over 13 amino acids. DNA for the CDR3: TGCAGCGTGAGGACAGGGGCTAACTATGGCTACACCTTC. Amino acids: CSVRTGANYGYTF.

The chain employs TRBV11-3 and TRBJ2-1; TRBD2 matches at 8 bases. V trimming: 1 base; J trimming: 4 bases; junction bases outside the gene matches: 0. Germline V gene data show CDR1 as SGHNT and CDR2 as YENEEA. The CDR3 extends over 14 amino acids. CDR3 loop: CASSLAGGYNEQFF. CDR3 DNA sequence: TGTGCCAGCAGCTTAGCGGGAGGGTACAATGAGCAGTTCTTC.

This chain connects TRBV19 to TRBJ1-6, with a weak D call TRBD1 (5 bases). The V gene's germline CDR1 is LNHDA and CDR2 SQIVND (reference sequence). V was cut by 6 bases and J by 5 bases, with 11 bases left in between. The CDR3 is made up of 14 amino acids. Here the CDR3 reads CASSVGGNNSPLHF. Here the CDR3 DNA reads TGTGCCAGTAGCGTGGGGGGTAATAATTCACCCCTCCACTTT.

The gene calls are TRBV7-6 and TRBJ2-3; possibly TRBD1 for D (5 bases). CDR1 is SGHVS, CDR2 FNYEAQ, per germline. Trimming left V 2 bases short and J 2 bases short, with 8 bases between. This CDR3 has 14 amino acids. The CDR3 DNA is TGTGCCAGCAGCTTACGACAGCACACAGATACGCAGTATTTT. This encodes CASSLRQHTDTQYF. The whole variable domain, remainder taken from reference TRBV7-6 and TRBJ2-3, is GAGVSQSPRYKVTKRGQDVALRCDPISGHVSLYWYRQALGQGPEFLTYFNYEAQQDKSGLPNDRFSAERPEGSISTLTIQRTEQRDSAMYRCASSLRQHTDTQYFGPGTRLTVL.

This chain joins TRBV27 and TRBJ1-5; 7 bases are a match to TRBD1. The V gene's germline CDR1 is MNHEY and CDR2 SMNVEV (reference sequence). This CDR3 is built from 14 residues. The V segment lost 11 bases and the J segment 4 bases; nucleotides outside the gene matches: 11. The CDR3 protein is CAGYRQGENQPQHF. CDR3 nucleotide sequence: TGTGCCGGCTACCGACAGGGTGAAAATCAGCCCCAGCATTTT.

The chain has TRBV6-1 and TRBJ2-2, with 7 bases fitting TRBD2. Germline loops: CDR1 MNHNS, CDR2 SASEGT. J lost 4 bases, V lost 2 bases, and 10 bases had no gene match. This CDR3 region has 17 residues. The CDR3 loop is CASSELGGGAATGELFF. The CDR3 DNA is TGTGCCAGCAGTGAATTGGGGGGAGGGGCGGCCACCGGGGAGCTGTTTTTT.

The chain couples TRBV19 to TRBJ2-1, with 12 bases aligning to TRBD1. The CDR3 runs 15 residues. The germline CDR1 and CDR2 sequences are LNHDA and SQIVND (reference sequence). Trimming at V came to 2 bases and at J to 8 bases, leaving 4 bases not matched to a gene. The CDR3 sequence is CASSIWDRGRDEQFF. CDR3 nucleotides: TGTGCCAGTAGTATATGGGACAGGGGGCGGGATGAGCAGTTCTTC.

The chain employs TRBV5-6 and TRBJ1-2; 9 bases fit TRBD1. The CDR3 has 17 amino acids. J lost 4 bases, V lost 4 bases, and 14 bases had no gene match. Germline V gene lookup returns CDR1 SGHDT and CDR2 YYEEEE. The CDR3 reads CASSPVRTGVNFYGYTF. The DNA for the CDR3 is TGTGCCAGCAGCCCCGTCCGGACAGGGGTGAATTTCTATGGCTACACCTTC.

This clone was counted only a few times. This sequence joins TRBV6-1 and TRBJ1-1, with D possibly TRBD1 on 5 matching bases. V lost 6 bases and J 8 bases, leaving 10 bases between the germline ends. Germline V CDR1 and CDR2: MNHNS, SASEGT. The CDR3 is 11 amino acids. The CDR3 here is CASRQVGEAFF. CDR3 in DNA: TGTGCCAGCAGACAGGTGGGCGAAGCTTTCTTT.